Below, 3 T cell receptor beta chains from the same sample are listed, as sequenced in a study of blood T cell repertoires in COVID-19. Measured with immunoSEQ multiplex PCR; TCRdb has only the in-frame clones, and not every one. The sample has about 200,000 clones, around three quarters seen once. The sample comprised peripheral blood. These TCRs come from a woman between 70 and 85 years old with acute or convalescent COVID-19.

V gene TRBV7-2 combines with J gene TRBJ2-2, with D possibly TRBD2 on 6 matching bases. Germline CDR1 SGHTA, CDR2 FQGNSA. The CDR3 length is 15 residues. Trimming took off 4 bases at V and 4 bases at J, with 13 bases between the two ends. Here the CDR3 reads CASSSVSSVTGELFF. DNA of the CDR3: TGTGCCAGCAGCTCAGTCTCTAGCGTCACCGGGGAGCTGTTTTTT. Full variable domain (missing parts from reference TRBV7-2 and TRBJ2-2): GAGVSQSPSNKVTEKGKDVELRCDPISGHTALYWYRQSLGQGLEFLIYFQGNSAPDKSGLPSDRFSAERTGGSVSTLTIQRTQQEDSAVYLCASSSVSSVTGELFFGEGSRLTVL.

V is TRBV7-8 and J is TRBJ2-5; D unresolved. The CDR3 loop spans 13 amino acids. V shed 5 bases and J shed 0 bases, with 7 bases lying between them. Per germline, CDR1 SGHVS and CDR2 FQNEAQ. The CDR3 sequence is CASSVTHQETQYF. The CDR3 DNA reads TGTGCCAGCAGCGTGACACACCAAGAGACCCAGTACTTC.

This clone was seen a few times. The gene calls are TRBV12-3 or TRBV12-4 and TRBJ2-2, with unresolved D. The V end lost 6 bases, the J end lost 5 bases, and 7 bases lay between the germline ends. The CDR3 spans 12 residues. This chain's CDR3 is CASSQQTGELFF. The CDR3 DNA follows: TGTGCCAGCAGCCAACAGACCGGGGAGCTGTTTTTT.